This TCR beta chain comes out of a study of T cell repertoires in aging, cancer and after chemotherapy. Study results and caveats: Compared with age-matched healthy donors, untreated hematological or solid cancer patients showed higher blood TCR clonality.

This clonotype has only a few counts. Its antigen is still unknown. Amplification of TCR beta used genomic DNA extracted from peripheral blood. The V end was cut by 0 bases, the J end by 3 bases, with 11 bases between. The CDR3 length is 16 residues. The V gene's germline CDR1 is ENHRY and CDR2 SYGVKD. Rearranged V-D-J TRB sequences were amplified with a mixed TRB-A/B primer pool. TCRdb reprocessed the multiplex PCR reads with MiXCR, giving one entry per CDR3 protein. The table shows 15,000 to 20,000 distinct CDR3 sequences, with around 38% occurring only once. Sequenced material: blood. The receptor's source is a human donor with a solid tumor. The chain recombines TRBV10-3 with TRBJ2-2; possibly TRBD1 for D (6 bases). Here the CDR3 reads CAISESDGQHTGELFF. The CDR3 DNA reads TGTGCCATCAGTGAGTCGGACGGACAGCACACCGGGGAGCTGTTTTTT.